A single sample is the source of the 22 T cell receptor beta chains below, sequenced in a study of T-cell reconstitution after alpha-beta-depleted transplantation in children. Researchers prepared the TCRbeta library using unique molecular identifiers, the study reports. TCRdb fed the PCR reads into MiXCR, producing one record per CDR3 protein. The sample has around 360,000 distinct CDR3 sequences, 10% seen once. The sample consisted of PBMCs from the stem cell graft donor, taken from the stem cell graft. All receptors derive from a human donor who donated a stem cell graft to a child with acute lymphoblastic leukemia.

This clonotype was recorded a few times. The V and J genes are TRBV5-6 and TRBJ1-1, with D perhaps TRBD1 (6 bases). Germline CDR1 SGHDT, CDR2 YYEEEE. Trimming cost V 4 bases and J 10 bases, with 14 bases left between them. The length of the CDR3 is 12 residues. The CDR3, as DNA: TGTGCCAGCAGCCTTGACAGGTTTCGAGCTTTCTTT. Residues: CASSLDRFRAFF.

The chain is built from TRBV7-9 and TRBJ2-7, with TRBD2 identical over 9 bases. CDR3 length: 16 residues. The germline V gene encodes CDR1 SEHNR and CDR2 FQNEAQ (reference sequence). V trimming: 5 bases; J trimming: 4 bases; junction bases outside the gene matches: 12. The DNA for the CDR3 is TGTGCCAGCAGCCTAGGCGTTCTGGCGGGAGGGTACGAGCAGTACTTC. Translating it yields CASSLGVLAGGYEQYF.

This clonotype was observed at least ten times. The chain combines TRBV12-3 or TRBV12-4 with TRBJ2-4; 7 bases align to TRBD1. The CDR3 loop spans 14 amino acids. V trimming: 7 bases; J trimming: 3 bases; junction bases outside the gene matches: 6. In DNA form, the CDR3 reads TGTGCCAGCACCCCAGGGGGTGGCAAAAACATTCAGTACTTC. Protein product: CASTPGGGKNIQYF.

J is TRBJ2-1 and V is TRBV10-3, with TRBD2 as a possible D gene (6 bases). This CDR3 contains 13 residues. The germline V gene has CDR1 ENHRY and CDR2 SYGVKD. The V end was cut by 7 bases, the J end by 9 bases, with 16 bases between. This chain's CDR3 is CAITGGDNTEQFF. CDR3 nucleotide sequence: TGTGCCATCACTGGCGGGGATAATACTGAGCAGTTCTTC.

This clonotype was seen repeatedly, ten times or more. The V and J genes are TRBV28 and TRBJ1-5, with unresolved D. V shed 8 bases and J shed 3 bases, with 8 bases lying between them. Germline CDR1 MDHEN, CDR2 SYDVKM. The CDR3 spans 12 residues. The CDR3 DNA is TGTGCCAGCGCCCGAAACAATCAGCCCCAGCATTTT. This gives the protein CASARNNQPQHF.

In its sample, this clonotype was seen a few times. This sequence joins TRBV7-2 and TRBJ2-5, with 7 nucleotides matching TRBD1. CDR3 length equals 17 residues. Losses at the gene ends were 5 bases for V and 5 bases for J; bases not matched to a gene: 17. CDR1 SGHTA and CDR2 FQGNSA come from the germline V gene. The DNA of the CDR3 is TGTGCCAGCAGCGACCGGACAGGTATGGGGAGCGACGAGACCCAGTACTTC. Translated: CASSDRTGMGSDETQYF.

This sequence joins TRBV20-1 and TRBJ2-1; 7 bases fit TRBD2. The V gene end was trimmed by 0 bases and the J gene end by 1 base; junction bases not matched to a gene: 6. Germline V gene lookup returns CDR1 DFQATT and CDR2 SNEGSKA (reference sequence). The CDR3 spans 16 residues. CDR3 in amino acids: CSARDVLADSYNEQFF. CDR3 nucleotide sequence: TGCAGTGCTAGAGATGTTCTAGCGGATTCCTACAATGAGCAGTTCTTC.

There are a few counts of this clonotype. The V and J genes are TRBV5-1 and TRBJ1-4; no clear D gene. CDR1 is SGHRS and CDR2 is YFSETQ in the germline V gene. The CDR3 extends over 14 amino acids. Trimming removed 0 bases from V and 0 bases from J, with 3 bases in between. This chain's CDR3 is CASSLATTNEKLFF. For the CDR3, the DNA is TGCGCCAGCAGCTTGGCCACAACTAATGAAAAACTGTTTTTT.

This clonotype has only a few counts. J is TRBJ2-7 and V is TRBV28; D not certain. Trimming removed 8 bases from V and 3 bases from J, with 11 bases in between. The CDR3 totals 12 residues. Germline V gene sequence: CDR1 MDHEN, CDR2 SYDVKM. The CDR3 is CASSPPHYEQYF. The CDR3, as DNA: TGTGCCAGCTCCCCGCCCCACTACGAGCAGTACTTC. Together with reference TRBV28 and TRBJ2-7, the CDR3 gives the full variable domain: DVKVTQSSRYLVKRTGEKVFLECVQDMDHENMFWYRQDPGLGLRLIYFSYDVKMKEKGDIPEGYSVSREKKERFSLILESASTNQTSMYLCASSPPHYEQYFGPGTRLTVT.

This clonotype was counted at least ten times. J is TRBJ2-1 and V is TRBV10-3, with TRBD2 identical over 8 bases. CDR3 length equals 16 residues. Trimming removed 2 bases from V and 2 bases from J; junction bases left unmatched: 5. Germline-derived CDR1 and CDR2 are ENHRY and SYGVKD. This chain's CDR3 is CAISEGAGGAYNEQFF. The DNA for the CDR3 is TGTGCCATCAGTGAGGGTGCGGGAGGCGCCTACAATGAGCAGTTCTTC.

This clonotype showed up many times. This CDR3 reads CSATVGDRATEAFF. The CDR3 DNA follows: TGCAGTGCTACAGTCGGGGACAGGGCAACTGAAGCTTTCTTT. The chain recombines TRBV20-1 with TRBJ1-1; 9 positions match TRBD1. Germline values: CDR1 DFQATT, CDR2 SNEGSKA (reference sequence). V was pared by 4 bases and J by 5 bases, with 8 bases of the junction left unmatched. CDR3 length: 14 amino acids.

This clonotype has a count of ten or more. This sequence joins TRBV12-3 or TRBV12-4 and TRBJ2-7; 9 bases map to TRBD1. V was pared by 4 bases and J by 3 bases, with 7 bases of the junction left unmatched. CDR3 length: 15 amino acids. CDR3 amino acids: CASSSSGTGIYEQYF. The CDR3 DNA follows: TGTGCCAGCAGTTCATCCGGGACAGGGATCTACGAGCAGTACTTC.

The V gene is TRBV2, the J gene TRBJ1-6, with D maybe TRBD1 (5 bases). From germline, CDR1 is SNHLY and CDR2 FYNNEI. This CDR3 spans 13 amino acids. The V end was cut by 8 bases, the J end by 8 bases, with 13 bases between. CDR3 sequence reads: CASGGSGDSPLHF. CDR3 DNA sequence: TGTGCCAGCGGGGGGAGTGGAGATTCACCCCTCCACTTT.

This clonotype was observed many times. V is TRBV3-1 and J is TRBJ2-1; D not resolved. Per the germline V gene, CDR1 is LGHDT and CDR2 is YNNKEL (reference sequence). Trimming stripped 0 bases from V and 1 base from J, with 7 bases between. This CDR3 has 15 residues. The CDR3: CASSQDMRSYNEQFF. The CDR3 DNA sequence: TGTGCCAGCAGCCAAGATATGCGGTCCTACAATGAGCAGTTCTTC.

Ten or more counts support this clonotype. This chain uses TRBV5-6 with TRBJ1-1; TRBD1 matches at 8 bases. This CDR3 has 11 amino acids. Germline CDR1 is SGHDT and CDR2 is YYEEEE. Unmatched junction bases numbered 3, after V lost 3 bases and J lost 11 bases. In DNA form, the CDR3 reads TGTGCCAGCAGCTCGGACAGGGTGGCTTTCTTT. This sequence encodes CASSSDRVAFF.

V gene TRBV19 combines with J gene TRBJ1-2; the D gene is possibly TRBD1 (5 bases). Germline V gene data show CDR1 as LNHDA and CDR2 as SQIVND (reference sequence). This CDR3 has 15 amino acids. The ends were cut back, 3 bases at V and 6 bases at J, with 17 bases in the middle. The CDR3 loop is CASSMTNQGRNGYTF. CDR3 DNA sequence: TGTGCCAGTAGTATGACGAACCAGGGTCGGAATGGCTACACCTTC.

This clonotype showed up just a few times. This chain links TRBV9 with TRBJ2-1; 7 bases fit TRBD1. Germline V gives CDR1 SGDLS, CDR2 YYNGEE. The V and J ends lost 2 bases and 0 bases, in that order; junction bases with no gene match: 11. The CDR3 has 18 residues. The CDR3 DNA reads as TGTGCCAGCAGCGTTCGGACAGGACATATCTTCTCCTACAATGAGCAGTTCTTC. Translating gives CASSVRTGHIFSYNEQFF.

There are many counts of this clonotype. The J gene is TRBJ2-7, the V gene TRBV6-2 or TRBV6-3, with D hard to call. CDR1 and CDR2 from the germline V gene are MNHEY and SVGEGT. With 2 bases removed from V and 1 base from J, the gap between germline ends came to 15 bases. The CDR3 is 16 amino acids. CDR3 in DNA: TGTGCCAGCAGTTACACTACCGGCTGGGGATCCTACGAGCAGTACTTC. This encodes CASSYTTGWGSYEQYF.

V is TRBV20-1 and J is TRBJ2-7; 8 nucleotides agree with TRBD2. From germline, CDR1 is DFQATT and CDR2 SNEGSKA (reference sequence). The CDR3 runs 14 residues. V lost 0 bases, J lost 5 bases, and 6 bases stayed unmatched. As DNA, the CDR3 is TGCAGTGCTAGAGATCCGACTAGCGCCGACGAGCAGTACTTC. Translating it yields CSARDPTSADEQYF.

To note about this clonotype: A much larger clone sits a single nucleotide away, making a read error possible. V gene TRBV20-1 combines with J gene TRBJ2-3; D remains unclear. CDR1 DFQATT and CDR2 SNEGSKA come from the germline V gene (reference sequence). The CDR3 is 12 amino acids. The CDR3 nucleotides are TGCATTGCTAGAAGCCGCACAGATACGCAGTATTTT. Residues: CIARSRTDTQYF.

The chain has TRBV12-3 or TRBV12-4 and TRBJ2-7; 7 bases line up with TRBD1. After removal of 5 bases from V and 3 bases from J, the junction contained 16 bases not matched to a gene. This CDR3 contains 17 residues. CDR3 bases: TGTGCCAGCAGTGCACCGGGACAGAACACCAGGGGCTACGAGCAGTACTTC. Translated, it gives CASSAPGQNTRGYEQYF.

This clonotype came up a few times. V is TRBV4-1 and J is TRBJ1-1, with D possibly TRBD1 on 6 matching bases. CDR1 and CDR2 from the germline V gene are MGHRA and YSYEKL. Deletions cut 1 base from V and 5 bases from J, with 14 bases between. The CDR3 has 15 amino acids. CDR3 residues: CASSQAQDSGTEAFF. The CDR3 nucleotides read TGCGCCAGCAGCCAAGCCCAGGACAGCGGAACTGAAGCTTTCTTT.